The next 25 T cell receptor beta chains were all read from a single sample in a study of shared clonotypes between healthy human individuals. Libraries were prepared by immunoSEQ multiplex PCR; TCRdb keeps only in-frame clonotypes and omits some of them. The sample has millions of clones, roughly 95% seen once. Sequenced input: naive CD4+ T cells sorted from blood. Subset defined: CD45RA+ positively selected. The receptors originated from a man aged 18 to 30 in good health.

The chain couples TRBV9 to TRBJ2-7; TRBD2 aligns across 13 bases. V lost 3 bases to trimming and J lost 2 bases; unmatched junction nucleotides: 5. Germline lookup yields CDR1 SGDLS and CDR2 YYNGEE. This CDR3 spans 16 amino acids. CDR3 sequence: CASSAGTSGKTYEQYF. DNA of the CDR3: TGTGCCAGCAGCGCTGGGACTAGCGGGAAAACCTACGAGCAGTACTTC. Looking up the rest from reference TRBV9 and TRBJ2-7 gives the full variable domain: DSGVTQTPKHLITATGQRVTLRCSPRSGDLSVYWYQQSLDQGLQFLIQYYNGEERAKGNILERFSAQQFPDLHSELNLSSLELGDSALYFCASSAGTSGKTYEQYFGPGTRLTVT.

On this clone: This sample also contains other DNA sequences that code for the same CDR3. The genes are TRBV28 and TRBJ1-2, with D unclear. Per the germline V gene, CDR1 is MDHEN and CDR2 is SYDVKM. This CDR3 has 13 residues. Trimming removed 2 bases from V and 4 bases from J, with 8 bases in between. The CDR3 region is CASSLTGSYGYTF. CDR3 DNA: TGTGCCAGCAGTTTAACGGGGTCCTATGGCTACACCTTC.

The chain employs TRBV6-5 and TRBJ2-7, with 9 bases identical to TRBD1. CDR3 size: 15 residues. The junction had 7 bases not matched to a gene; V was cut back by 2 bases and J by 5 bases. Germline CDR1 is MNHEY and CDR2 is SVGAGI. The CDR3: CASSYRGQGPHEQYF. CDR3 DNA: TGTGCCAGCAGTTACAGAGGACAGGGGCCCCACGAGCAGTACTTC.

CDR3 amino acids: CASNTPGHTDEQFF. The DNA for the CDR3 is TGTGCCAGCAATACTCCGGGACATACGGATGAGCAGTTCTTC. V and J are TRBV28 and TRBJ2-1; a weak D match, TRBD1 (6 bases). Trimming left V 7 bases short and J 8 bases short, with 18 bases between. The CDR3 length is 14 residues. Germline V gives CDR1 MDHEN, CDR2 SYDVKM.

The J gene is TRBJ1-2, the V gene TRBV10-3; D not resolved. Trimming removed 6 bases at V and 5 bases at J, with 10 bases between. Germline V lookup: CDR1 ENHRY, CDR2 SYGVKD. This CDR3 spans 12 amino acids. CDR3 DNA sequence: TGTGCCATCAGACGACAAGGGTATGGCTACACCTTC. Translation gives CAIRRQGYGYTF.

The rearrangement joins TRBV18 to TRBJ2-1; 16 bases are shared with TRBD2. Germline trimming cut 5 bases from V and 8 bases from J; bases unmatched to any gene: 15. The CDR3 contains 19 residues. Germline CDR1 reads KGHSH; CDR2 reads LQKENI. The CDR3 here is CASSSPGLAGGSGPHEQFF. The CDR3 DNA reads TGTGCCAGCTCATCTCCGGGACTAGCGGGAGGGTCAGGTCCTCATGAGCAGTTCTTC.

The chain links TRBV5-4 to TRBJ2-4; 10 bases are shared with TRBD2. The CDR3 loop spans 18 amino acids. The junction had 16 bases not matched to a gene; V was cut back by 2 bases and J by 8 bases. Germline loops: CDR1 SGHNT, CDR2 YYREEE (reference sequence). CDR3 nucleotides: TGTGCCAGCAGCTTAGGGTCTCTAGCGGGAGAAGGGAGGGACATTCAGTACTTC. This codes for CASSLGSLAGEGRDIQYF.

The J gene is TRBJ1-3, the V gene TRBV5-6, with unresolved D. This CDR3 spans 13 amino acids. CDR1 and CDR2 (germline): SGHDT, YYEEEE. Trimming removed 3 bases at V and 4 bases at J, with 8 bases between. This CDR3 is CASSSGPGNTIYF. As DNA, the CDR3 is TGTGCCAGCAGCTCAGGCCCCGGAAACACCATATATTTT.

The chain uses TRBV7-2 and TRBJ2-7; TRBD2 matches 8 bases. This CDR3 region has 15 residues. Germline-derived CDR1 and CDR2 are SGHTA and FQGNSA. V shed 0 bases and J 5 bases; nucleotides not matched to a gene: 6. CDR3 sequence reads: CASSLAGAGVDEQYF. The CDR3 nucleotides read TGTGCCAGCAGCTTAGCCGGAGCGGGAGTCGACGAGCAGTACTTC.

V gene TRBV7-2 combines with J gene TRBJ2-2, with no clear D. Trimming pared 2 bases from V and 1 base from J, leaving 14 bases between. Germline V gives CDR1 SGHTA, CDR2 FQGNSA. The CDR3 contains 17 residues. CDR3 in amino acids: CASSLRAPALNTGELFF. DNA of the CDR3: TGTGCCAGCAGCTTAAGGGCCCCGGCCTTGAACACCGGGGAGCTGTTTTTT.

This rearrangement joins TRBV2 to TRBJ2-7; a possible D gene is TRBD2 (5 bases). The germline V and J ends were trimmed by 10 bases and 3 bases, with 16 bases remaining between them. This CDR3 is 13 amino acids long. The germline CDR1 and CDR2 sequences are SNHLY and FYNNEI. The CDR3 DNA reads TGTGCCACAAACCGGGAACGGAACTACGAGCAGTACTTC. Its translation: CATNRERNYEQYF.

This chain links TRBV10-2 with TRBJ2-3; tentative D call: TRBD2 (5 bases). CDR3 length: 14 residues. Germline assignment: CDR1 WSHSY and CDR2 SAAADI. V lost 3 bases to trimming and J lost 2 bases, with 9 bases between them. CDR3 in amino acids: CASSESGNTDTQYF. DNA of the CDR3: TGCGCCAGCAGTGAATCCGGGAACACAGATACGCAGTATTTT.

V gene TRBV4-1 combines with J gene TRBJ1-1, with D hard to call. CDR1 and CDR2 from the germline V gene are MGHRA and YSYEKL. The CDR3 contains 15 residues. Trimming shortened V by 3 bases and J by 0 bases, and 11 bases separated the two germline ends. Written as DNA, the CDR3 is TGCGCCAGCAGCCATTTAGACATTATGAACACTGAAGCTTTCTTT. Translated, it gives CASSHLDIMNTEAFF.

CDR3 protein: CASSDSAPGYGYTF. The DNA for the CDR3 is TGCGCCAGCAGCGACAGTGCACCGGGCTATGGCTACACCTTC. The V call is TRBV5-1, the J call TRBJ1-2; D might be TRBD1 (5 bases). Germline V gene lookup returns CDR1 SGHRS and CDR2 YFSETQ. The V end lost 4 bases, the J end lost 4 bases, and 14 bases lay between the germline ends. This CDR3 has 14 amino acids.

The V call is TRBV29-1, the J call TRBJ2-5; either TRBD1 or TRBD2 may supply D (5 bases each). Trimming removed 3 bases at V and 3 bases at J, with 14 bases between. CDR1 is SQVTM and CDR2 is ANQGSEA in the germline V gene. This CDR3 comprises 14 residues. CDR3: CSVDPQGEEETQYF. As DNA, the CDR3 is TGCAGCGTTGATCCCCAGGGAGAAGAAGAGACCCAGTACTTC.

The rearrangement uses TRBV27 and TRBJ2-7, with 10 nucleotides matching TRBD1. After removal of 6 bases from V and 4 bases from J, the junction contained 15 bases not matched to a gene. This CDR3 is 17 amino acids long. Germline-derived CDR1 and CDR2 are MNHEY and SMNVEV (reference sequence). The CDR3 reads CASSLLFPGQGPYEQYF. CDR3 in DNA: TGTGCCAGCAGCCTACTTTTCCCGGGACAGGGGCCATACGAGCAGTACTTC.

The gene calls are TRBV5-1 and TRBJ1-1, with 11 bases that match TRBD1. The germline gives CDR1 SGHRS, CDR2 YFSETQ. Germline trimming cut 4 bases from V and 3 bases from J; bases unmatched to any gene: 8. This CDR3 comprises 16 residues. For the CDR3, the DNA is TGCGCCAGCAGCCCTGGACAGGGGGCGCAGGACACTGAAGCTTTCTTT. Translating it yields CASSPGQGAQDTEAFF.

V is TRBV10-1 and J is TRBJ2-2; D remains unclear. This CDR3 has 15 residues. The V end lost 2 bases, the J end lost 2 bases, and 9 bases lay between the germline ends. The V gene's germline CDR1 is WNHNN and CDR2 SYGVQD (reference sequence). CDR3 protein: CASSEISTNTGELFF. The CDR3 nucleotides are TGCGCCAGCAGTGAGATTAGCACCAACACCGGGGAGCTGTTTTTT.

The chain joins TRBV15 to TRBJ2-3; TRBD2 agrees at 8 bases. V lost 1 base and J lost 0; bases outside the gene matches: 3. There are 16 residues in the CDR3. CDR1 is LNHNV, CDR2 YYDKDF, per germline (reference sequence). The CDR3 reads CATSRGGTSSTDTQYF. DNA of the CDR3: TGTGCCACCAGCAGAGGAGGGACTAGTAGCACAGATACGCAGTATTTT.

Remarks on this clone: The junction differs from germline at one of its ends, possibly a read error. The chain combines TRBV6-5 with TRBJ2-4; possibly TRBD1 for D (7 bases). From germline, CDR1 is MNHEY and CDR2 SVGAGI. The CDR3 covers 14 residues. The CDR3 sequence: CATSSQGGVIIQYF. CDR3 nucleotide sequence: TGTGCCACCAGTTCCCAGGGGGGAGTAATCATTCAGTACTTC.

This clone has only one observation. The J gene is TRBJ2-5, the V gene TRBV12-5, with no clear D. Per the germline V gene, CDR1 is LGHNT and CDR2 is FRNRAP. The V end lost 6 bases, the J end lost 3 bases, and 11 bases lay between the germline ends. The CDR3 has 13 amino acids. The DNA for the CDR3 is TGTGCTAGTGGAGATGGATACAAAGAGACCCAGTACTTC. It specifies CASGDGYKETQYF.

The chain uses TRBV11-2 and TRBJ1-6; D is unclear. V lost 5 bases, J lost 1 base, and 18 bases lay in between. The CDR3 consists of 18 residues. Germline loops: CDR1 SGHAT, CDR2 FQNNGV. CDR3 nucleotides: TGTGCCAGCAGCCCCGGTGTATACAGTGTTTCCTATAATTCACCCCTCCACTTT. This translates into CASSPGVYSVSYNSPLHF.

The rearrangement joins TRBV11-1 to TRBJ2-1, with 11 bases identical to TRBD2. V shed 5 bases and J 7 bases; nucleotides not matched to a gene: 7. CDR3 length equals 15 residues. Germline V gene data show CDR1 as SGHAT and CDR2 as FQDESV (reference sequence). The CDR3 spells CASSIGTSGFNEQFF. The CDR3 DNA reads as TGTGCCAGCAGCATCGGGACTAGCGGTTTTAATGAGCAGTTCTTC.

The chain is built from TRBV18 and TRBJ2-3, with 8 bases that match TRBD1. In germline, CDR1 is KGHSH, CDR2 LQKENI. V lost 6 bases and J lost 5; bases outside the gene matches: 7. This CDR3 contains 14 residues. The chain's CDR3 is CASSRTGTGDTQYF. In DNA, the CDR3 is TGTGCCAGCTCTCGGACAGGGACAGGAGATACGCAGTATTTT.

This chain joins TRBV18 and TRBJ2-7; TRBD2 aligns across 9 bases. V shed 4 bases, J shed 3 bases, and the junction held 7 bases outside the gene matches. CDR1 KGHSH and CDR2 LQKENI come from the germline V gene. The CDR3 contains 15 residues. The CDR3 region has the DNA TGTGCCAGCTCACGGCGGGAGGGTAGCGTCTACGAGCAGTACTTC. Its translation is CASSRREGSVYEQYF.